This T cell receptor beta chain was obtained from a study of shared clonotypes between healthy human individuals. Study-level background: Two women and a few men aged 18 to 49 served as donors.

The healthy adult donors were HIV-negative and reported no recent acute infections or vaccinations. Overall study findings and caveats: Clonotypes which were not shared had lower generation probabilities than clonotypes that all four donors shared.

Sequencing used immunoSEQ multiplex PCR; TCRdb keeps in-frame clones, though not all of them. Found here are nearly 750,000 clones, 72% of them singletons; the top ten hold 1.8%. Germline assignment: CDR1 MNHNS and CDR2 SASEGT. The CDR3 spans 14 residues. Deletions cut 7 bases from V and 2 bases from J, with 13 bases between. As regards this clone: Its matching antigen is unknown.

The TCR comes from a woman aged 25 to 39 in good health. The chain carries TRBV6-1 and TRBJ2-3; D is possibly TRBD1 (5 bases). Specimen: memory CD4+ T cells sorted from blood. As to subset: CD45RA-negative fraction. The CDR3 DNA reads TGTGCCAGCAATTCTCAGACAGCCACAGATACGCAGTATTTT. Amino acid sequence: CASNSQTATDTQYF.